This TCR beta chain was identified in a study of CD8+ T cells in alopecia areata (dated by TCRdb to the late 2010s). Notes on the research overall: The treated patients, all with moderate-to-severe alopecia areata, were enrolled in an open-label pilot trial of oral tofacitinib given at 5 to 10 mg twice daily. RNA was extracted with the PAXgene miRNA kit for fixed scalp, the miRNeasy kit for PBMCs, and the RNeasy kit for mouse skin. The SALT score, which quantifies the percentage of affected scalp surface area, was used to measure disease severity in treated patients. Scalp clonality was compared across normal scalp (n=4), patchy alopecia areata scalp (n=8), and alopecia totalis/universalis scalp (n=8). immunoSEQ multiplex PCR using 35 Vbeta forward primers and 13 Jbeta reverse primers was used to amplify TCRbeta CDR3 regions. Biopsies were taken from tofacitinib-treated patients at baseline and again at 4 and 24 weeks into treatment, and several of those patients also had a later scalp biopsy. Human TCRbeta sequencing covered scalp tissue and sorted CD4+ and CD8+ peripheral blood T cells from patchy and totalis/universalis alopecia areata patients and healthy controls. Tofacitinib was administered for 6 to 18 months, and 6 months of follow-up off drug were then conducted to assess delayed response and recurrence. High-throughput TCRbeta sequencing was used to examine T cell clonal expansion in alopecia areata in both the C3H/HeJ mouse model and human patients. Study-wide findings and limitations: During tofacitinib treatment, many expanded lesional clones remained in scalp and blood, and this persistence may partly explain relapse after treatment is stopped. Scalp TCR repertoire analysis is complicated because resident alphabeta T cells in normal human skin are also sequenced, whereas mouse skin is dominated by gammadelta T cells. Tofacitinib significantly lowered scalp clonality and the number of expanded CD8+ clones among the top 100 scalp clones. Lesional scalp, especially in alopecia totalis/universalis, showed higher clonality and more expanded CD8+ clones than normal scalp, suggesting antigenic drive. The treated cohort was small, with a single nonresponder, so links between baseline CD8+ expansion and response need larger studies. Shared TCR sequences between patients were less evident than in mice, which may be partly attributable to HLA diversity in the patient population.

CDR1 and CDR2 were assigned from the germline V gene (reference sequence) as SEHNR and FQNEAQ. From the cysteine through the phenylalanine, the CDR3 covers 14 amino acids. Only CDR3 DNA is held: 42 bases, read in frame from base 1. Cut back by 5 bases and 0 bases, the V and J ends lie 8 bases apart. Library preparation used the immunoSEQ multiplex PCR assay. RNA was extracted from all samples and reverse transcribed into cDNA, which served as template for TCR sequencing. First-strand cDNA was synthesized using SuperScript III with a 2:1 mix of oligo-dT and random hexamers. A synthetic immune receptor repertoire was used to gauge amplification bias, and whatever bias remained was removed computationally. The published analysis was carried out like this. Raw reads were preprocessed for error removal, and CDR3 was defined according to IMGT conventions as running from the conserved cysteine to phenylalanine. To get clonality, Shannon entropy was normalized by log2 of the number of productive unique TCRs and the result was subtracted from 1. CD4 or CD8 identity of scalp clones was inferred by cross-referencing scalp TCRbeta sequences with sorted blood CD4 and CD8 repertoires. Sourced from immuneACCESS, this table was stored by TCRdb with only in-frame sequences that have V and J called. A share of the clones is absent; for the studies checked, an unresolved V gene accounts for under half, and the remainder has no known explanation. The V and J calls and clone size were taken over from that table, and D and trimming were inferred from the DNA. The sample table records 190,000 or so clones; roughly 62% of these occur just once. About 12% of the sample comes from the top ten.

The time point label, as the study defines it: roughly 24 weeks on oral tofacitinib. In light of the paper, this sample's treatment or condition label describes: oral pan-JAK inhibitor, 5-10 mg twice daily. Lesional scalp punch biopsies and peripheral blood were obtained from alopecia areata patients. PBMCs were separated by density centrifugation and stained for CD3, CD4 and CD8, after which CD4+ and CD8+ T cells were sorted on a FACSAria. In regard to this clone: It lacks a known antigen. Within one base of it there is no much larger clone, and no base qualities were kept.

This sample comprised CD8+ T cells sorted from blood, obtained at week 24, from a patient treated with tofacitinib. The sequence joins TRBV7-9 to TRBJ2-4; a tentative D call is TRBD1 (5 bases match). The source is a human donor with alopecia areata. The nucleotides read TGTGCCAGCAGCGAGACAGTAGCCAAAAACATTCAGTACTTC. It encodes CASSETVAKNIQYF. The variable domain in full, with residues beyond the CDR3 obtained from the reference TRBV7-9 and TRBJ2-4 genes, is DTGVSQNPRHKITKRGQNVTFRCDPISEHNRLYWYRQTLGQGPEFLTYFQNEAQLEKSRLLSDRFSAERPKGSFSTLEIQRTEQGDSAMYLCASSETVAKNIQYFGAGTRLSVL.